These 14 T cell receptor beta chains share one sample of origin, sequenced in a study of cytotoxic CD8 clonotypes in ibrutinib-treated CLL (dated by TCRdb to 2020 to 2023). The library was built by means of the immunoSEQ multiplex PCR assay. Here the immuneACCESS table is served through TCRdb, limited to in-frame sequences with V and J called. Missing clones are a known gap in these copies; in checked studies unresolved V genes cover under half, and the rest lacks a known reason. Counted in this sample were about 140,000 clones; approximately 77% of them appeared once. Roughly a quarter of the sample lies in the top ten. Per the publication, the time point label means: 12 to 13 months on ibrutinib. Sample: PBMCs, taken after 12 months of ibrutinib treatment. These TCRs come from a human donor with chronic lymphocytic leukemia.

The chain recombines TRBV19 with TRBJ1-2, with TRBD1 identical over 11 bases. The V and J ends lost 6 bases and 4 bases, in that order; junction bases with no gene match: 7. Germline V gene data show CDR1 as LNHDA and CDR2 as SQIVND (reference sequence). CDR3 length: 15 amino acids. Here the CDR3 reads CASRRGQGAPYGYTF. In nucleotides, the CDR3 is TGTGCCAGTAGACGCGGACAGGGGGCCCCCTATGGCTACACCTTC.

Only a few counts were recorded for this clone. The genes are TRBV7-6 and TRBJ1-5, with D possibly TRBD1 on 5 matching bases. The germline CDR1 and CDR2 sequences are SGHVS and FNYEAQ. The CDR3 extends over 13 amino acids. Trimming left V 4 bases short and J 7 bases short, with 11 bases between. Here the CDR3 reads CASSSLKGQPQHF. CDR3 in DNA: TGTGCCAGCAGCTCGCTAAAGGGGCAGCCCCAGCATTTT.

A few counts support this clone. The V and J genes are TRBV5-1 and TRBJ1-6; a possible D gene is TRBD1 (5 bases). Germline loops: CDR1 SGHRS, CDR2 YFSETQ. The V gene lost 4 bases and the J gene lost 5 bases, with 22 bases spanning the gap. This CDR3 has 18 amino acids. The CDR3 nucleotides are TGCGCCAGCAGCGAAGGAATTTGGTCGACAGACAATAATTCACCCCTCCACTTT. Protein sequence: CASSEGIWSTDNNSPLHF.

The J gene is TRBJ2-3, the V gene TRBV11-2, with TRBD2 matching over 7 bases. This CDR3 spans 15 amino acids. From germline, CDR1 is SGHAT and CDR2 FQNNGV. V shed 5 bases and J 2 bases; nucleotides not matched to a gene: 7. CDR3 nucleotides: TGTGCCAGCAGCCGACAACTAGCGAACACAGATACGCAGTATTTT. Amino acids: CASSRQLANTDTQYF.

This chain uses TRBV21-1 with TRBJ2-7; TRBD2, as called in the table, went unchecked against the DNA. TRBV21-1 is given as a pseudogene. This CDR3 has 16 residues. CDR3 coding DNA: TGTGCCAGCACCACGAGAGGACTAGCGGAGACCTACGAGCAGTACTTC. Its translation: CASTTRGLAETYEQYF.

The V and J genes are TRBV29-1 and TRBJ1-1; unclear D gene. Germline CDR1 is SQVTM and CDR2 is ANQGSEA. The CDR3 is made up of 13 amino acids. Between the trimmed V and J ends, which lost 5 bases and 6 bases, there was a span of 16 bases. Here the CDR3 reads CSVLGTFRSEAFF. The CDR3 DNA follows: TGCAGCGTTCTAGGCACATTCCGTTCTGAAGCTTTCTTT.

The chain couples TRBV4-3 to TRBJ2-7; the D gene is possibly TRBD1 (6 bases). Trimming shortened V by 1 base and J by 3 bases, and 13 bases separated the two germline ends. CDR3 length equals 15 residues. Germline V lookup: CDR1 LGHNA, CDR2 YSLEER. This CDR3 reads CASSQGGGLNYEQYF. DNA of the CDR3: TGCGCCAGCAGCCAAGGTGGGGGCTTGAACTACGAGCAGTACTTC.

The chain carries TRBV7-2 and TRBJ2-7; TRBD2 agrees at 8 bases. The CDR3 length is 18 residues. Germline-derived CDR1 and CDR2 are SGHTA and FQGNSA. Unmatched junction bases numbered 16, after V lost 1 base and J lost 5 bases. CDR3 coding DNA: TGTGCCAGCAGCTTAGTGCCGCTGGCGGGAGGCTCGGAGAACGAGCAGTACTTC. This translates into CASSLVPLAGGSENEQYF.

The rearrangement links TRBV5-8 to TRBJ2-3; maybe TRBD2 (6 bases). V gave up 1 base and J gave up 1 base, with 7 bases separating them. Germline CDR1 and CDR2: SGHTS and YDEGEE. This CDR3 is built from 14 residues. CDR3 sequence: CASSLPGGTDTQYF. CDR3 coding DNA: TGTGCCAGCAGCTTGCCGGGGGGCACAGATACGCAGTATTTT.

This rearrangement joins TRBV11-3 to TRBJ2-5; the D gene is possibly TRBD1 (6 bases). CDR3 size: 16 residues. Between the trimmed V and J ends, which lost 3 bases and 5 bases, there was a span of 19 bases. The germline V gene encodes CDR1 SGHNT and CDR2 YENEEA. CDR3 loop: CASSFPSTGLQETQYF. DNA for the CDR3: TGTGCCAGCAGCTTTCCCTCCACAGGGTTACAGGAGACCCAGTACTTC.

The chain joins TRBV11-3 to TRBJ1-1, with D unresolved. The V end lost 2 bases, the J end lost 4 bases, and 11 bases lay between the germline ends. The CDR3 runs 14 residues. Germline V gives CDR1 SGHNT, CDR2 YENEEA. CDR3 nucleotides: TGTGCCAGCAGCTTACTGGTCATGGGCACTGAAGCTTTCTTT. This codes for CASSLLVMGTEAFF.

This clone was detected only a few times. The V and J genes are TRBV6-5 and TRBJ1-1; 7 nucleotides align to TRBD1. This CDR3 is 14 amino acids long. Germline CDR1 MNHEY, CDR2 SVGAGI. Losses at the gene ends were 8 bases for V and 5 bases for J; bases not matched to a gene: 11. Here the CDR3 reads CASGRTGGLTEAFF. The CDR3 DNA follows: TGTGCCAGCGGGAGGACAGGAGGTTTGACTGAAGCTTTCTTT.

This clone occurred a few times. In DNA, the CDR3 is TGTGCCAGTAGTATTCAGGGGTACAATCAGCCCCAGCATTTT. Protein product: CASSIQGYNQPQHF. This sequence joins TRBV19 and TRBJ1-5, with TRBD1 as a possible D gene (6 bases). V dropped 3 bases and J dropped 3 bases, with 9 bases sitting between them. Germline CDR1 LNHDA, CDR2 SQIVND (reference sequence). This CDR3 has 14 amino acids.

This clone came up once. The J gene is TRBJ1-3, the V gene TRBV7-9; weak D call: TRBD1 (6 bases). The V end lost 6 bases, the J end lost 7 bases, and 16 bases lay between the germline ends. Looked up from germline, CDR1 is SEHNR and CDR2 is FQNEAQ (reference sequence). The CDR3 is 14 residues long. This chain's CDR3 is CASSTRDTSNTIYF. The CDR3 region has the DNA TGTGCCAGCAGTACGAGGGACACGTCTAACACCATATATTTT.